This entry lists 16 T cell receptor beta chains sequenced from one sample in a study of blood T cells in healthy people across ages. Primers used in a second PCR of roughly 6 to 12 cycles were a sample-barcoded 5' primer and a J-beta primer mix. Using its own MiXCR run on the 5' RACE reads, TCRdb lists one record per CDR3 protein. The sample holds some 790,000 distinct CDR3 sequences, 25% to 30% seen once. Sample: blood. These TCRs come from a woman of 80 years or more in good health.

A word on this clonotype: This clone may be a read error of a much larger clone one base away. The chain employs TRBV2 and TRBJ2-1; D call uncertain. The J call could be wrong; TRBJ2-7 is a better fit for the DNA end. The germline gives CDR1 SNHLY, CDR2 FYNNEI. CDR3 size: 13 residues. CDR3 sequence: CAGRPSSYNEQYF. The CDR3 bases are TGTGCCGGCAGACCGAGCTCCTACAATGAGCAGTACTTC.

This clonotype was seen at least ten times. The DNA of the CDR3 is TGTGCCAGCACCTACCGGGGGTTGCAGCCCCAGCATTTT. It codes for CASTYRGLQPQHF. The chain carries TRBV6-2 or TRBV6-3 and TRBJ1-5, with a tentative D call TRBD1 (5 bases). This CDR3 has 13 amino acids. Trimming left V 7 bases short and J 7 bases short, with 14 bases between. Looked up from germline, CDR1 is MNHEY and CDR2 is SVGEGT.

This clonotype came up many times. The chain recombines TRBV7-6 with TRBJ2-3, with 12 bases lining up with TRBD2. Per germline, CDR1 SGHVS and CDR2 FNYEAQ. Trimming at V came to 5 bases and at J to 0 bases, leaving 9 bases not matched to a gene. This CDR3 has 18 amino acids. CDR3 loop: CASSPTSGGFESTDTQYF. The CDR3 coding sequence is TGTGCCAGCAGCCCGACTAGCGGGGGCTTCGAAAGCACAGATACGCAGTATTTT.

About this clonotype: One end of the junction does not line up with germline, which may come from a read error. This chain uses TRBV12-3 or TRBV12-4 with TRBJ2-3; tentative D call: TRBD2 (6 bases). This CDR3 has 14 residues. This chain's CDR3 is CASSSGLKTDAQYF. The CDR3 coding sequence is TGTGCCAGCAGTTCCGGACTAAAAACAGATGCGCAGTATTTT.

This clonotype occurred a few times. A much larger clone lies one base from this, so it may be a read error. The chain uses TRBV20-1 and TRBJ2-5; 7 positions agree with TRBD2. This CDR3 spans 15 amino acids. CDR1 and CDR2 from the germline V gene are DFQATT and SNEGSKA (reference sequence). V trimming: 5 bases; J trimming: 11 bases; junction bases outside the gene matches: 20. In DNA, the CDR3 is TGCAGTGCTGGCGACGTCGAGCGGGGACGAGGTGAGCAGTACTTC. It translates to CSAGDVERGRGEQYF.

Note on this clonotype: A much more abundant neighbour one base away suggests this may be a read error. The genes are TRBV20-1 and TRBJ2-6; D unclear. CDR3 size: 14 residues. The germline V gene has CDR1 DFQATT and CDR2 SNEGSKA (reference sequence). In DNA form, the CDR3 reads TGCAGTGCTAGTGACCTGGGTGGGACCAACGTCCTGACTTTC. This encodes CSASDLGGTNVLTF.

As concerns this clonotype: Given a much more abundant clone one base away, this may be a read error. This rearrangement joins TRBV5-1 to TRBJ2-5; no definite D call. The CDR3 has 14 residues. In germline, CDR1 is SGHRS, CDR2 YFSETQ. The V end lost 3 bases, the J end lost 2 bases, and 11 bases lay between the germline ends. The CDR3, as DNA: TGCGCCAGCAGCTCGGCCGTTGGGCAAGAGACCCAGTACTTC. Its protein is CASSSAVGQETQYF.

This chain links TRBV9 with TRBJ2-1; the D gene could be TRBD1 or TRBD2 (5 bases each). The CDR3 sequence is 18 residues long. Germline V CDR1 and CDR2: SGDLS, YYNGEE. V gave up 0 bases and J gave up 0 bases, with 16 bases separating them. The CDR3 region has the DNA TGTGCCAGCAGCGTAGTCTCTAGGGACGGCAGCTCCTACAATGAGCAGTTCTTC. This translates into CASSVVSRDGSSYNEQFF.

A remark on this clonotype: The junction differs from germline at one of its ends, possibly a read error. V gene TRBV5-5 combines with J gene TRBJ2-5; weak D call: TRBD2 (6 bases). The CDR3 contains 12 residues. Germline loops: CDR1 SGHKS, CDR2 YYEKEE (reference sequence). The CDR3 loop reads CANSLFGGGQYF. CDR3 nucleotide sequence: TGTGCCAACAGCTTGTTCGGGGGTGGACAGTACTTC.

The rearrangement links TRBV19 to TRBJ2-3, with 9 bases fitting TRBD2. The CDR3 covers 16 residues. V lost 4 bases and J lost 5; bases outside the gene matches: 10. Germline values: CDR1 LNHDA, CDR2 SQIVND (reference sequence). The DNA for the CDR3 is TGTGCCAGTAGTACACCCAGCGGGGGGCAAGTAGATACGCAGTATTTT. As protein: CASSTPSGGQVDTQYF.

Notes on this clonotype: One end of the junction does not line up with germline, which may come from a read error. V gene TRBV12-3 or TRBV12-4 combines with J gene TRBJ2-3, with D possibly matching TRBD1 (5 bases). The CDR3 is 15 amino acids. This CDR3 is CASSIRGLSTDAQYF. In nucleotides, the CDR3 is TGTGCCAGCAGTATTAGGGGATTAAGCACAGATGCGCAGTATTTT.

A note on this clonotype: A read error may explain this, as a much larger clone is one base away. This chain links TRBV6-6 with TRBJ2-7, with D uncertain. The closer fit of TRBJ2-5 to the DNA end suggests the J call may be wrong. Per the germline V gene, CDR1 is MNHNY and CDR2 is SVGAGI (reference sequence). The CDR3 runs to 13 residues. The DNA for the CDR3 is TGTGCCAGCAGTTGCTTTTTTTGGGAGACCCAGTACTTC. It encodes CASSCFFWETQYF.

Of note for this clonotype: With a much larger clone just one base away, this may be a read error. The chain couples TRBV2 to TRBJ2-4; 7 positions match TRBD1. The J call may not be correct, given that the DNA end is closer to TRBJ2-7. The germline V gene encodes CDR1 SNHLY and CDR2 FYNNEI. The CDR3 has 14 residues. CDR3 DNA: TGTGCCAGCAGGGCCAGCACAGGGGAACACGAGCAGTACTTC. It codes for CASRASTGEHEQYF.

The chain couples TRBV6-5 to TRBJ1-2; D remains ambiguous. Trimming left V 0 bases short and J 8 bases short, with 10 bases between. Germline loops: CDR1 MNHEY, CDR2 SVGAGI. The CDR3 is 13 amino acids. CDR3 protein: CASSYSNKCGYTF. The CDR3 DNA follows: TGTGCCAGCAGTTACTCCAACAAATGCGGCTACACCTTC.

This clonotype was seen repeatedly, ten times or more. V usage is TRBV20-1 and J usage is TRBJ2-1, with TRBD2 as a possible D gene (6 bases). CDR1 and CDR2 (germline): DFQATT, SNEGSKA (reference sequence). V shed 4 bases and J shed 4 bases, with 17 bases lying between them. The CDR3 is 15 amino acids. Here the CDR3 reads CSAITPGLKYNEQFF. As DNA, the CDR3 is TGCAGTGCTATAACCCCGGGACTCAAGTACAATGAGCAGTTCTTC.

This clonotype was counted many times. CDR3 nucleotides: TGTGCCAGCAGCTCGCGTCAGGGAGGAAGCTATGGCTACACCTTC. Amino acid sequence: CASSSRQGGSYGYTF. The chain uses TRBV7-2 and TRBJ1-2, with a weak D call TRBD1 (5 bases). CDR1 is SGHTA, CDR2 FQGNSA, per germline. This CDR3 comprises 15 residues. The ends were cut back, 4 bases at V and 4 bases at J, with 16 bases in the middle.